Here is one T cell receptor (beta chain) with its context. As originally analysed: After removing out-of-frame reads, around 2,000,000 distinct TCRbeta sequences remained. Libraries were prepared by immunoSEQ multiplex PCR; TCRdb keeps only in-frame clonotypes and omits some of them. For V, J and clone size, that table is used; D and trimming come from the DNA. In the table there are some 73,000 clones, just under 80% of which are singletons. CDR1 and CDR2 (germline): KGHSH, LQKENI. This CDR3 comprises 13 residues. Trimming took 1 base from V and 3 from J, leaving 4 bases between them. The sample originates from a study of memory CD4+ T cells and cytomegalovirus serostatus. The sort gate was single viable CD3+CD4+CD8-CD45RO+ cells for memory CD4+ T cells.

This chain links TRBV18 with TRBJ1-5; the D is unclear. Source material: memory CD4+ T cells from blood. The receptor was derived from an adult in good health and CMV-seropositive. CDR3 amino acids: CASSPHINQPQHF. The CDR3 region has the DNA TGTGCCAGCTCACCACATATCAATCAGCCCCAGCATTTT.